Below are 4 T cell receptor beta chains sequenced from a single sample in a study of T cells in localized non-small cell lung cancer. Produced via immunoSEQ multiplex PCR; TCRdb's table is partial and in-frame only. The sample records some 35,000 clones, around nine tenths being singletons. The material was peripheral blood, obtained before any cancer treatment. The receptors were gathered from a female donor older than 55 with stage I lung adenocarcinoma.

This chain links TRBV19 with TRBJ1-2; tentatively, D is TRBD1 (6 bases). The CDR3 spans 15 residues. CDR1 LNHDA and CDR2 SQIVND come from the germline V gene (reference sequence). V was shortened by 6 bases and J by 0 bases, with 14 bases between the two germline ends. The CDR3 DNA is TGTGCCAGTAGCCTGGACAGAGCCTCTAACTATGGCTACACCTTC. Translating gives CASSLDRASNYGYTF. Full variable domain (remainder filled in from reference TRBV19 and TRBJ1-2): DGGITQSPKYLFRKEGQNVTLSCEQNLNHDAMYWYRQDPGQGLRLIYYSQIVNDFQKGDIAEGYSVSREKKESFPLTVTSAQKNPTAFYLCASSLDRASNYGYTFGSGTRLTVV.

The DNA of the CDR3 is TGTGCCCTCAGGGGACTAGCAAGTTTCGATGAGCAGTTCTTC. The encoded protein is CALRGLASFDEQFF. V is TRBV2 and J is TRBJ2-1; the match to TRBD2 covers 9 bases. The V gene end was trimmed by 11 bases and the J gene end by 8 bases; junction bases not matched to a gene: 13. Germline CDR1 reads SNHLY; CDR2 reads FYNNEI. The length of the CDR3 is 14 residues.

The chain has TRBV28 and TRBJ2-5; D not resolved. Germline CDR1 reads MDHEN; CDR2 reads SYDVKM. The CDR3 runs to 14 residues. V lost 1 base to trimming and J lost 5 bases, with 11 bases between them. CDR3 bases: TGTGCCAGCAGTTTATCTTCCCTAACGGAGACCCAGTACTTC. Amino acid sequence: CASSLSSLTETQYF. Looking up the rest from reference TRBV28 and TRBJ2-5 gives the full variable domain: DVKVTQSSRYLVKRTGEKVFLECVQDMDHENMFWYRQDPGLGLRLIYFSYDVKMKEKGDIPEGYSVSREKKERFSLILESASTNQTSMYLCASSLSSLTETQYFGPGTRLLVL.

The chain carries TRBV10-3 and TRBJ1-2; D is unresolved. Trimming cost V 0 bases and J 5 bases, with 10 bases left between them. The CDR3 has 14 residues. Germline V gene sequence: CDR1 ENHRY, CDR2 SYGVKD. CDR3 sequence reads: CAISESVSHYGYTF. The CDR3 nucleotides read TGTGCCATCAGTGAGTCGGTTAGCCATTATGGCTACACCTTC.